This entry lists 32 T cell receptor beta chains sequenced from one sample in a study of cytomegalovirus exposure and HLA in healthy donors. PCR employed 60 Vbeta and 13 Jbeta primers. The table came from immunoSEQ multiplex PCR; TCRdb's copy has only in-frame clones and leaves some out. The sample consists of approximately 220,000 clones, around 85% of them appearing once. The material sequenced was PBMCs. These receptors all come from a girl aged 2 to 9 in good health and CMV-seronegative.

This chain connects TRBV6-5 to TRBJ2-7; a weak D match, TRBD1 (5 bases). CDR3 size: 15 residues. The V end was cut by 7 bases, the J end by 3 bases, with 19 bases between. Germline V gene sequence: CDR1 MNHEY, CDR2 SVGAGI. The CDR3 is CASTQLPGQGYEQYF. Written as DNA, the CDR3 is TGTGCCAGCACACAACTACCCGGGCAGGGCTACGAGCAGTACTTC.

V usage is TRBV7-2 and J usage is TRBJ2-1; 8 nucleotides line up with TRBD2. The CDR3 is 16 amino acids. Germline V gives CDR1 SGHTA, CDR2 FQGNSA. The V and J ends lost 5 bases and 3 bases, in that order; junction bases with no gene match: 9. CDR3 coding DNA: TGTGCCAGCAGCATGGGCCTGGCGGGGGGCTACAATGAGCAGTTCTTC. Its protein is CASSMGLAGGYNEQFF.

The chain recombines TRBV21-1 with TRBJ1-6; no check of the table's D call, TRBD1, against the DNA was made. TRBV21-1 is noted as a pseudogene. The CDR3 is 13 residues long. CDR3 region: CASRTGPNSPLHF. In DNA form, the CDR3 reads TGTGCCAGCCGAACAGGCCCAAATTCACCCCTCCACTTT.

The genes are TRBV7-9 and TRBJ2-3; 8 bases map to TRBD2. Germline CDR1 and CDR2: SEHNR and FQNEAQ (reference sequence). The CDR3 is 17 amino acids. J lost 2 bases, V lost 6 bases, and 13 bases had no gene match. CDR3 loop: CASSPVEERGFTDTQYF. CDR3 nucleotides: TGTGCCAGCAGTCCTGTGGAGGAGCGGGGGTTCACAGATACGCAGTATTTT.

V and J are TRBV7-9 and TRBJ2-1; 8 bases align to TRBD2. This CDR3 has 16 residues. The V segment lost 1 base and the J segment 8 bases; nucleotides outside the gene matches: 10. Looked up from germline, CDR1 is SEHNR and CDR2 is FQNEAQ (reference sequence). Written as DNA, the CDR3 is TGTGCCAGCAGCTTAGTGTCCCGGGGGGGAGGTGATGAGCAGTTCTTC. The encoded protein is CASSLVSRGGGDEQFF.

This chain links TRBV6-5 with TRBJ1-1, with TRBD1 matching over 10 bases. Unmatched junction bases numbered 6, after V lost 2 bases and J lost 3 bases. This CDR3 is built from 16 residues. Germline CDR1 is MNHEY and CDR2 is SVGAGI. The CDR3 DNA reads TGTGCCAGCAGTTACCCAACGACAGGGGGCCACACTGAAGCTTTCTTT. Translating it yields CASSYPTTGGHTEAFF.

The CDR3 nucleotides read TGTGCCTGGAGTGCCACCCTCCACCGAGCTTTCTTT. It codes for CAWSATLHRAFF. The genes are TRBV30 and TRBJ2-2, with no clear D. The assigned J gene may be wrong: the sequence end matches TRBJ1-1 better. The CDR3 has 12 residues. Per germline, CDR1 GTSNPN and CDR2 SVGIG (reference sequence).

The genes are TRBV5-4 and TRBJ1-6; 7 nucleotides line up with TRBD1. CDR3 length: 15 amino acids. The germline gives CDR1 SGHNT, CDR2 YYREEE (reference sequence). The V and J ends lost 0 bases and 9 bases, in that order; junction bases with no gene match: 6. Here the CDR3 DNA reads TGTGCCAGCAGCTTGGAGGGGGCCGTGAGTTCACCCCTCCACTTT. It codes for CASSLEGAVSSPLHF.

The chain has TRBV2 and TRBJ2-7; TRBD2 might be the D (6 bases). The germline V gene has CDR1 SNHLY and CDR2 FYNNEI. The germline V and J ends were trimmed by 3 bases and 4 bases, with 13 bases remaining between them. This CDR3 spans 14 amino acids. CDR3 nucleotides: TGTGCCAGCAGTGAGGGGGGAAAGGGTTACGAGCAGTACTTC. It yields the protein CASSEGGKGYEQYF.

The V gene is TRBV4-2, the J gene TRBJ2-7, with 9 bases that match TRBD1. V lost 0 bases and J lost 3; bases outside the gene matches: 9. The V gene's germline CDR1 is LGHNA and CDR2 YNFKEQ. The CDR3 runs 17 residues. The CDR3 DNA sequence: TGTGCCAGCAGCCAAGATTGGGGGACAGGGACCTACTACGAGCAGTACTTC. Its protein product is CASSQDWGTGTYYEQYF.

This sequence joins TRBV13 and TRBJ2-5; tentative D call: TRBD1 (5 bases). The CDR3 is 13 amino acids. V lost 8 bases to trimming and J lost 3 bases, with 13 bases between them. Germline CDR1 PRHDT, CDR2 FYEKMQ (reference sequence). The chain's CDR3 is CASAQVLKETQYF. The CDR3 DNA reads TGTGCCAGCGCACAGGTACTCAAAGAGACCCAGTACTTC.

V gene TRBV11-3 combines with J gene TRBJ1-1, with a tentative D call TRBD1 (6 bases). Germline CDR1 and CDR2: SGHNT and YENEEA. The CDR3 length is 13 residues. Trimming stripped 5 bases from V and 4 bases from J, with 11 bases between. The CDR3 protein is CASSGNRATEAFF. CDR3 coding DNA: TGTGCCAGCAGCGGGAACAGGGCCACTGAAGCTTTCTTT.

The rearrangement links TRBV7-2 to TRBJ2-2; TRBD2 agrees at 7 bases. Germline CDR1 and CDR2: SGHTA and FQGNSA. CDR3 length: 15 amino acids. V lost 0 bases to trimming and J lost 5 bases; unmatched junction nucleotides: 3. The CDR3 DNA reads TGTGCCAGCAGCTTAGCCCCACTAGCGACCGGGGAGCTGTTTTTT. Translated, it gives CASSLAPLATGELFF.

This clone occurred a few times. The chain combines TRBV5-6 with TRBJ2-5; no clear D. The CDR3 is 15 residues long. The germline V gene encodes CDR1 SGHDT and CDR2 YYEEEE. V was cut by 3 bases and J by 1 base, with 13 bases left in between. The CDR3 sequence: CASSSLYGSQETQYF. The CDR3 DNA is TGTGCCAGCAGCTCTCTCTACGGGTCCCAAGAGACCCAGTACTTC. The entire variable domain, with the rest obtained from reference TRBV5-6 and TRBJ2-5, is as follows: DAGVTQSPTHLIKTRGQQVTLRCSPKSGHDTVSWYQQALGQGPQFIFQYYEEEERQRGNFPDRFSGHQFPNYSSELNVNALLLGDSALYLCASSSLYGSQETQYFGPGTRLLVL.

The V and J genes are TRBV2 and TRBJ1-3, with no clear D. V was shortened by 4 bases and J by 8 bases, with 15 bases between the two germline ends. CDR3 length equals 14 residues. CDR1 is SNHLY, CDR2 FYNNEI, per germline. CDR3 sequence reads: CASSASPRTDTIYF. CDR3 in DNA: TGTGCCAGCAGTGCGAGTCCTCGTACGGACACCATATATTTT.

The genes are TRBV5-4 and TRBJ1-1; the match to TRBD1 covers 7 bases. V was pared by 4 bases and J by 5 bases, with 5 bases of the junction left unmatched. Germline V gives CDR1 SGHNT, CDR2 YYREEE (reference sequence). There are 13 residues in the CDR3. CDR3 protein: CASSPGQRTEAFF. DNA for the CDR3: TGTGCCAGCAGCCCGGGACAGAGGACTGAAGCTTTCTTT.

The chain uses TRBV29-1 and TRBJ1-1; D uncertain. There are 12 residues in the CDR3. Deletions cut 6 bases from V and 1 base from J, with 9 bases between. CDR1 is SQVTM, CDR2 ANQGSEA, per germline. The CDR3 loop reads CSVRRRNTEAFF. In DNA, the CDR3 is TGCAGCGTCCGACGGAGGAACACTGAAGCTTTCTTT. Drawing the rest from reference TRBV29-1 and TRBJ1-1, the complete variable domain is SAVISQKPSRDICQRGTSLTIQCQVDSQVTMMFWYRQQPGQSLTLIATANQGSEATYESGFVIDKFPISRPNLTFSTLTVSNMSPEDSSIYLCSVRRRNTEAFFGQGTRLTVV.

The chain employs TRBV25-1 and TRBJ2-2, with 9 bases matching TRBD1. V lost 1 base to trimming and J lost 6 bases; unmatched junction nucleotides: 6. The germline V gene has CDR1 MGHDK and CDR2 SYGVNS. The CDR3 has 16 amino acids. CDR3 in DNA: TGTGCCAGCAGTGAATTGGGGGACAGGGCGTCCGGGGAGCTGTTTTTT. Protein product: CASSELGDRASGELFF.

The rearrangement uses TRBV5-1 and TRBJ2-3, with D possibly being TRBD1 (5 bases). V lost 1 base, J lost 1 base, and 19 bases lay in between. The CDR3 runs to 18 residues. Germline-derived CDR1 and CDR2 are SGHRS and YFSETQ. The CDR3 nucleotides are TGCGCCAGCAGCTTGAGAGGAACGGCCAGGGTCGGCACAGATACGCAGTATTTT. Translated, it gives CASSLRGTARVGTDTQYF.

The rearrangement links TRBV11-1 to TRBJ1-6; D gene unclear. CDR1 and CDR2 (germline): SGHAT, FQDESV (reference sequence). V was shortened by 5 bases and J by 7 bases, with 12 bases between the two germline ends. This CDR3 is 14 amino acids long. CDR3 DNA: TGTGCCAGCAGCCAGGAACCTCTCAATTCACCCCTCCACTTT. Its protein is CASSQEPLNSPLHF.

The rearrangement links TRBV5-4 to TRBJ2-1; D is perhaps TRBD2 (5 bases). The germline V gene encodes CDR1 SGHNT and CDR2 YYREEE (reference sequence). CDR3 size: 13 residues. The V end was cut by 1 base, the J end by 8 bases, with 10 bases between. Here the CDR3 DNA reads TGTGCCAGCAGCTTGCGGGGATACGATGAGCAGTTCTTC. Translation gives CASSLRGYDEQFF.

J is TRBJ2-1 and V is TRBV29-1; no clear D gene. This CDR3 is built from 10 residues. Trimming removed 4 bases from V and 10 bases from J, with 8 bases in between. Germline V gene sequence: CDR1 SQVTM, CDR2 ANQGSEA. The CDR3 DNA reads TGCAGCGTTGCGCTGGGCGAGCAGTTCTTC. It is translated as CSVALGEQFF.

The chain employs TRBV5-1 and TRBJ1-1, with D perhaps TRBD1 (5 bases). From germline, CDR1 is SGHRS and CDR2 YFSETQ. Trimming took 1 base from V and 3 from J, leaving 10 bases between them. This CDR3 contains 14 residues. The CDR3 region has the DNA TGCGCCAGCAGCTTGTTCGGGGGGTACACTGAAGCTTTCTTT. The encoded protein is CASSLFGGYTEAFF.

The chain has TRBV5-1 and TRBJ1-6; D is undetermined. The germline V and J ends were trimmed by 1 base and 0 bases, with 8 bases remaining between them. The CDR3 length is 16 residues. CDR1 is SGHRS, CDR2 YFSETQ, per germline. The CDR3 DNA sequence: TGCGCCAGCAGCTTGACTTATCCCTCCTATAATTCACCCCTCCACTTT. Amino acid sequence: CASSLTYPSYNSPLHF.

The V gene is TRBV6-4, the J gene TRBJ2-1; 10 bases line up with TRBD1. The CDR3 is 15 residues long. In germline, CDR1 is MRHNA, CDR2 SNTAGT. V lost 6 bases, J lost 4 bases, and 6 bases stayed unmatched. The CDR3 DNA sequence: TGTGCCAGCAGCAAGGGACAGGGGACTTACAATGAGCAGTTCTTC. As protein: CASSKGQGTYNEQFF.

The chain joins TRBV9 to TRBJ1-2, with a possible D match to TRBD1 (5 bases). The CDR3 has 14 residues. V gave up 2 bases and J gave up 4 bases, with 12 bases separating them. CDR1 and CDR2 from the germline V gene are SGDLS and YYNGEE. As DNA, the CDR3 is TGTGCCAGCAGCGTGGAGACAGACCTCTATGGCTACACCTTC. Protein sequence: CASSVETDLYGYTF.

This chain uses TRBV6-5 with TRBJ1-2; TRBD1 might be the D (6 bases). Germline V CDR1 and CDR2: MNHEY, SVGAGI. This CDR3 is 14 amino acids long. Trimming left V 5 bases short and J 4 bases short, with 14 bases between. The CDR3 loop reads CASSAPRGPYGYTF. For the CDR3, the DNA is TGTGCCAGCAGTGCCCCCAGGGGACCCTATGGCTACACCTTC.

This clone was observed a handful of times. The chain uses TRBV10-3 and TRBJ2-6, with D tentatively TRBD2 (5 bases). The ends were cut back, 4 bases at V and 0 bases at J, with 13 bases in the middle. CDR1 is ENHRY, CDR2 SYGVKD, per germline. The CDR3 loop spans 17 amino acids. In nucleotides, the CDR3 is TGTGCCATCAGTGGTTGGGTAGGAGGCTCTGGGGCCAACGTCCTGACTTTC. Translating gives CAISGWVGGSGANVLTF.

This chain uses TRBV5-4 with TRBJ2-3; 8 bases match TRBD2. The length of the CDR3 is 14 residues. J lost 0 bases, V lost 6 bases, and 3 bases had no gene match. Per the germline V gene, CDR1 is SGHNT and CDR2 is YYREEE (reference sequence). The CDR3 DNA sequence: TGTGCCAGCACCCCGGGGGGGAGCACAGATACGCAGTATTTT. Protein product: CASTPGGSTDTQYF.

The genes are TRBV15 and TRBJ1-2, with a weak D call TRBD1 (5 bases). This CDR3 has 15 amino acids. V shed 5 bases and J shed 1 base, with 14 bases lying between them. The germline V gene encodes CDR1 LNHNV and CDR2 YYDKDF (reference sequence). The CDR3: CATSVQGSRNYGYTF. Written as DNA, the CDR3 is TGTGCCACCAGCGTCCAGGGTTCCCGTAACTATGGCTACACCTTC.

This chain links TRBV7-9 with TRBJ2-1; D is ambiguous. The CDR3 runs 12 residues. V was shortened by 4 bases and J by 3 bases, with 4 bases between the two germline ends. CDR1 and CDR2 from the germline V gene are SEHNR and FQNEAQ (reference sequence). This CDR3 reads CASSYIYNEQFF. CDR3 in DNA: TGTGCCAGCAGCTATATCTACAATGAGCAGTTCTTC.

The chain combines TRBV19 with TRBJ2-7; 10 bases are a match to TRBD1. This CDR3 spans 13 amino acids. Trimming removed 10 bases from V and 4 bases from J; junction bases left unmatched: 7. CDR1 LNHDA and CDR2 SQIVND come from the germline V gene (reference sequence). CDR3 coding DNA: TGTGCCACCTCCGACAGGGGGCTTTACGAGCAGTACTTC. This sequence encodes CATSDRGLYEQYF.